Below, 30 T cell receptor beta chains from the same sample are listed, as sequenced in a study of CD8+CD57+ T cells in acquired aplastic anemia. Selection for sequencing was limited to patients who had shown CD8+CD57+ cell expansion by flow cytometry. It was genomic DNA that served as the template for profiling TCR beta VDJ and CDR3. TCRdb re-called the reads through MiXCR, storing one row per CDR3 protein. The table includes 200,000 to 250,000 distinct CDR3 sequences, around 45% detected once. The source material was sorted CD4+, CD8+, or CD8+CD57+ T cells (not recorded which) from PBMCs. These receptors all stem from a human donor with aplastic anemia.

The gene calls are TRBV9 and TRBJ1-4; D is perhaps TRBD1 (6 bases). This CDR3 is built from 17 residues. With 5 bases removed from V and 0 bases from J, the gap between germline ends came to 17 bases. The germline gives CDR1 SGDLS, CDR2 YYNGEE. CDR3 sequence: CASREPGHVSTNEKLFF. In DNA, the CDR3 is TGTGCCAGCAGAGAACCGGGACACGTTTCAACTAATGAAAAACTGTTTTTT.

There are many counts of this clonotype. The chain combines TRBV6-5 with TRBJ1-5, with TRBD1 identical over 8 bases. The CDR3 totals 15 residues. Per the germline V gene, CDR1 is MNHEY and CDR2 is SVGAGI. Germline trimming cut 6 bases from V and 2 bases from J; bases unmatched to any gene: 6. CDR3 sequence (DNA): TGTGCCAGCAGAGAAGGACAGGGTCGCAATCAGCCCCAGCATTTT. Translating gives CASREGQGRNQPQHF.

The rearrangement joins TRBV6-5 to TRBJ2-7; D is undetermined. The V end lost 2 bases, the J end lost 3 bases, and 14 bases lay between the germline ends. Germline CDR1 is MNHEY and CDR2 is SVGAGI. The CDR3 has 15 amino acids. The CDR3 nucleotides are TGTGCCAGCAGTTACGGGCAGACCCCCGACTACGAGCAGTACTTC. Its protein is CASSYGQTPDYEQYF.

The chain recombines TRBV6-1 with TRBJ2-1; a weak D match, TRBD1 (6 bases). Germline CDR1 reads MNHNS; CDR2 reads SASEGT. The CDR3 is 14 residues long. V lost 4 bases and J lost 6, with 13 bases in between. The CDR3 loop is CASSVIQGSNEQFF. The CDR3 DNA reads as TGTGCCAGCAGTGTAATACAGGGAAGCAATGAGCAGTTCTTC.

This clonotype showed up many times. V is TRBV4-3 and J is TRBJ1-2; the D is unclear. Trimming took 0 bases from V and 7 from J, leaving 9 bases between them. The germline gives CDR1 LGHNA, CDR2 YSLEER. CDR3 size: 13 residues. CDR3 DNA sequence: TGCGCCAGCAGCCAAGATGCTGCGCTTGGCTACACCTTC. This sequence encodes CASSQDAALGYTF.

Remarks on this clonotype: One junction end disagrees with the germline gene, perhaps due to a read error. The J gene is TRBJ2-7, the V gene TRBV7-7; tentative D call: TRBD2 (5 bases). CDR3 length equals 14 residues. Looked up from germline, CDR1 is SSHAT and CDR2 is FNYEAQ (reference sequence). CDR3 amino acids: CASSDYIVSYEQYF. DNA for the CDR3: TGTGCTAGCAGCGACTACATTGTGTCCTACGAGCAGTACTTC.

V is TRBV12-3 or TRBV12-4 and J is TRBJ1-6; no reliable D call. V lost 1 base, J lost 10 bases, and 5 bases lay in between. The CDR3 is 12 residues long. The CDR3 reads CASSLEGSPLHF. The CDR3 coding sequence is TGTGCCAGCAGTTTAGAGGGATCACCCCTCCACTTT.

Remarks on this clonotype: The CDR3 ends on some other residue instead of the conserved phenylalanine or tryptophan, so this is likely a read error. The chain carries TRBV7-9 and TRBJ1-6; D not resolved. The CDR3 runs to 17 residues. Germline lookup yields CDR1 SEHNR and CDR2 FQNEAQ (reference sequence). The CDR3 is CTSSFDGTSSYNSPLHS. DNA for the CDR3: TGTACCAGCAGCTTCGATGGCACTAGCTCCTATAATTCACCCCTCCACTCT.

The chain is built from TRBV20-1 and TRBJ2-1; 7 bases map to TRBD2. Germline V gives CDR1 DFQATT, CDR2 SNEGSKA (reference sequence). The V and J ends lost 5 bases and 6 bases, in that order; junction bases with no gene match: 13. The CDR3 is 15 residues long. CDR3 region: CSALQGTTEGNEQFF. The CDR3 DNA follows: TGCAGTGCTCTTCAAGGGACTACCGAGGGCAATGAGCAGTTCTTC.

V usage is TRBV6-6 and J usage is TRBJ1-5; D unclear. CDR3 length: 15 residues. Germline CDR1 reads MNHNY; CDR2 reads SVGAGI (reference sequence). V gave up 0 bases and J gave up 2 bases, with 8 bases separating them. CDR3 DNA: TGTGCCAGCAGTTACTCCTATGGCGGCAATCAGCCCCAGCATTTT. It translates to CASSYSYGGNQPQHF.

This chain links TRBV3-1 with TRBJ2-7; D is perhaps TRBD1 or TRBD2 (5 bases each). Per germline, CDR1 LGHDT and CDR2 YNNKEL (reference sequence). The V gene lost 5 bases and the J gene lost 2 bases, with 13 bases spanning the gap. CDR3 length: 14 amino acids. CDR3 DNA sequence: TGTGCCAGCAGCTCGGGACGGATAACCTACGAGCAGTACTTC. Encoded protein: CASSSGRITYEQYF.

Concerning this clonotype itself: A much larger clonotype is one base distant, so this may be a read error. V gene TRBV24-1 combines with J gene TRBJ1-1; TRBD1 might be the D (5 bases). Trimming took off 6 bases at V and 6 bases at J, with 13 bases between the two ends. Germline loops: CDR1 KGHDR, CDR2 SFDVKD. The CDR3 spans 13 residues. The CDR3 region has the DNA TGTGCCACCAGTCCGGTAGGGGTGCCTGAAGCTTTCTTT. Its translation is CATSPVGVPEAFF.

Note on this clonotype: This may come from a read error, since a much larger clone is one base off. The rearrangement links TRBV6-5 to TRBJ1-3, with D unclear. Trimming shortened V by 0 bases and J by 3 bases, and 12 bases separated the two germline ends. The CDR3 is 16 residues long. The germline V gene encodes CDR1 MNHEY and CDR2 SVGAGI. CDR3 coding DNA: TGTGCCAGCAGTTACTCACTCGGGGTCCGTGGAAACACCATATATTTT. Encoded protein: CASSYSLGVRGNTIYF.

This clonotype was counted at least ten times. The rearrangement uses TRBV5-6 and TRBJ2-7, with D possibly matching TRBD2 (6 bases). The V gene's germline CDR1 is SGHDT and CDR2 YYEEEE. The CDR3 runs to 15 residues. The V and J ends lost 1 base and 1 base respectively, with 12 bases between them. The CDR3 loop reads CASSLWFSGSYEQYF. For the CDR3, the DNA is TGTGCCAGCAGCTTGTGGTTTAGCGGATCCTACGAGCAGTACTTC.

In its sample, this clonotype was seen many times. The chain combines TRBV20-1 with TRBJ2-7; TRBD2 might be the D (5 bases). The CDR3 sequence is 15 residues long. In germline, CDR1 is DFQATT, CDR2 SNEGSKA (reference sequence). V was cut by 6 bases and J by 0 bases, with 18 bases left in between. The CDR3 spells CSARSGAGSSYEQYF. The CDR3 coding sequence is TGCAGTGCCAGAAGCGGCGCGGGTAGCTCCTACGAGCAGTACTTC.

This chain joins TRBV20-1 and TRBJ1-1; D not resolved. The ends were cut back, 0 bases at V and 3 bases at J, with 11 bases in the middle. There are 14 residues in the CDR3. The V gene's germline CDR1 is DFQATT and CDR2 SNEGSKA (reference sequence). The chain's CDR3 is CSARESRHDTEAFF. The CDR3 DNA reads as TGCAGTGCTAGAGAAAGTCGGCATGACACTGAAGCTTTCTTT.

The chain combines TRBV10-3 with TRBJ1-2, with a possible D match to TRBD1 (6 bases). V gave up 5 bases and J gave up 5 bases, with 12 bases separating them. There are 13 residues in the CDR3. In germline, CDR1 is ENHRY, CDR2 SYGVKD. DNA of the CDR3: TGTGCCATCAGTCCAGGGGAGGAGTATGGCTACACCTTC. Residues: CAISPGEEYGYTF.

This clonotype has only a few counts. The junction departs from germline at one end; a sequencing error may be responsible. J is TRBJ1-2 and V is TRBV10-3; 9 bases match TRBD1. Germline V gives CDR1 ENHRY, CDR2 SYGVKD. The CDR3 is 16 residues long. This chain's CDR3 is CASSERSYETGGGYTF. The CDR3 DNA sequence: TGTGCCAGCAGTGAGAGGAGTTATGAGACAGGGGGGGGCTACACCTTC.

This clonotype has just a few counts. The chain couples TRBV6-2 or TRBV6-3 to TRBJ1-5, with D hard to call. Trimming removed 5 bases at V and 0 bases at J, with 8 bases between. Germline V CDR1 and CDR2: MNHEY, SVGEGT. This CDR3 region has 14 residues. The chain's CDR3 is CASSPSNSNQPQHF. Here the CDR3 DNA reads TGTGCCAGCAGTCCGAGTAATAGCAATCAGCCCCAGCATTTT.

This clonotype came up a few times. The chain carries TRBV29-1 and TRBJ2-7, with 9 nucleotides matching TRBD1. Germline assignment: CDR1 SQVTM and CDR2 ANQGSEA. Trimming at V came to 3 bases and at J to 6 bases, leaving 9 bases not matched to a gene. CDR3 length equals 14 residues. For the CDR3, the DNA is TGCAGCGTTGATAGGGGGGGACAGGGCCTCGAGCAGTACTTC. Its translation: CSVDRGGQGLEQYF.

To note about this clonotype: Just one base apart from a much larger clone, this may be a read error. J is TRBJ2-1 and V is TRBV5-6; D ambiguous. Germline CDR1 is SGHDT and CDR2 is YYEEEE. There are 13 residues in the CDR3. In nucleotides, the CDR3 is TGTGCCAGCAGCTTGAACCTTTACAAGGAGCAGTTCTTC. Its protein product is CASSLNLYKEQFF.

The V and J genes are TRBV7-9 and TRBJ2-1; weak D call: TRBD1 (5 bases). The length of the CDR3 is 16 residues. Trimming stripped 5 bases from V and 0 bases from J, with 14 bases between. Germline V CDR1 and CDR2: SEHNR, FQNEAQ (reference sequence). The chain's CDR3 is CASSPQVQSSYNEQFF. The CDR3 nucleotides read TGTGCCAGCAGCCCACAGGTCCAAAGCTCCTACAATGAGCAGTTCTTC.

This chain joins TRBV15 and TRBJ2-1; 11 bases line up with TRBD1. With V trimmed by 1 base and J by 9 bases, 5 bases remained unmatched. Germline V gene data show CDR1 as LNHNV and CDR2 as YYDKDF (reference sequence). The CDR3 is 15 amino acids. CDR3 amino acids: CATSRGDRGDVEQFF. CDR3 nucleotides: TGTGCCACCAGCAGAGGGGACAGGGGGGACGTTGAGCAGTTCTTC.

As for this clonotype: A read error may produce the germline difference seen at one junction end. CDR3 sequence: CGVSLGGSGANVLTF. The CDR3 bases are TGCGGCGTCTCCTTGGGGGGCTCTGGGGCCAACGTCCTGACTTTC. The V gene is TRBV29-1, the J gene TRBJ2-6; D possibly corresponds to TRBD2 (6 bases). This CDR3 spans 15 amino acids. The V gene's germline CDR1 is SQVTM and CDR2 ANQGSEA.

The chain links TRBV24-1 to TRBJ2-3, with 11 bases matching TRBD2. CDR3 length equals 16 residues. The V and J ends lost 5 bases and 1 base, in that order; junction bases with no gene match: 4. From germline, CDR1 is KGHDR and CDR2 SFDVKD. This chain's CDR3 is CATSGSGLAGTDTQYF. CDR3 DNA sequence: TGTGCCACCAGTGGATCGGGACTAGCGGGCACAGATACGCAGTATTTT.

This clonotype was counted many times. V gene TRBV11-2 combines with J gene TRBJ2-6, with 12 bases matching TRBD1. V lost 6 bases, J lost 4 bases, and 10 bases stayed unmatched. Germline V gene sequence: CDR1 SGHAT, CDR2 FQNNGV. This CDR3 comprises 18 residues. Here the CDR3 DNA reads TGTGCCAGCAGACCTTTGGGACAGGGGGCGTCCGGGGCCAACGTCCTGACTTTC. It is translated as CASRPLGQGASGANVLTF. The complete variable domain, with remaining parts taken from reference TRBV11-2 and TRBJ2-6, reads EAGVAQSPRYKIIEKRQSVAFWCNPISGHATLYWYQQILGQGPKLLIQFQNNGVVDDSQLPKDRFSAERLKGVDSTLKIQPAKLEDSAVYLCASRPLGQGASGANVLTFGAGSRLTVL.

The chain recombines TRBV20-1 with TRBJ1-1, with no clear D. V lost 6 bases to trimming and J lost 0 bases, with 11 bases between them. The CDR3 sequence is 13 residues long. Looked up from germline, CDR1 is DFQATT and CDR2 is SNEGSKA (reference sequence). The CDR3 reads CSAKIDMNTEAFF. CDR3 sequence (DNA): TGCAGTGCAAAGATAGACATGAACACTGAAGCTTTCTTT.

Details on this clonotype: Just one base apart from a much larger clone, this may be a read error. The CDR3 carries no conserved terminal phenylalanine or tryptophan, so it likely arises from a read error. The chain links TRBV10-3 to TRBJ1-6; no clear D. The CDR3 has 15 residues. CDR1 is ENHRY, CDR2 SYGVKD, per germline. CDR3 coding DNA: TGTGCCAGCAGTTACGTCCAAACGGTGGATTCACCCCTCCACCTT. Translation: CASSYVQTVDSPLHL.

This clonotype showed up many times. The chain links TRBV4-2 to TRBJ2-1, with TRBD2 identical over 16 bases. CDR1 and CDR2 from the germline V gene are LGHNA and YNFKEQ. Trimming at V came to 0 bases and at J to 10 bases, leaving 3 bases not matched to a gene. This CDR3 is built from 16 residues. The CDR3 region is CASSQEGLAGGHEQFF. The CDR3 region has the DNA TGTGCCAGCAGCCAAGAGGGACTAGCGGGGGGGCACGAGCAGTTCTTC.

The chain recombines TRBV24-1 with TRBJ2-1, with a weak D call TRBD2 (6 bases). The CDR3 length is 13 residues. Per germline, CDR1 KGHDR and CDR2 SFDVKD. V lost 5 bases and J lost 10, with 14 bases in between. In nucleotides, the CDR3 is TGTGCCACCAGTGGGGGGACTGCCGGGGAGCAGTTCTTC. Encoded protein: CATSGGTAGEQFF.